This entry concerns a single TCR beta chain. The CDR3 covers 13 residues. V was clipped by 5 bases and J by 5 bases, with 12 bases between them. CDR1 is KGHDR and CDR2 is SFDVKD in the germline V gene. The record originates from a study of control samples from healthy donors and cancer patients. TCRdb keeps only in-frame clones here, not all; method: immunoSEQ multiplex PCR. This table has about 180,000 clones, around nine tenths appearing once. Sequences were obtained from blood. The chain couples TRBV24-1 to TRBJ2-7; tentatively, D is TRBD1 (6 bases). The clonotype comes from a man younger than 40 in good health. The DNA of the CDR3 is TGTGCCACCAGTGTCCCCGACAGGAACGAGCAGTACTTC. Translation: CATSVPDRNEQYF.